This T cell receptor beta chain was recovered during a study of cytomegalovirus exposure and HLA in healthy donors (dated by TCRdb to the late 2010s). At the level of the whole study: According to a later analysis, one platform produced both the 110 or so validation repertoires and the 666 repertoires of the first cohort. The study aimed to test whether cataloging public T cell receptors could reveal signatures of past pathogen exposure. In addition to the first cohort of 666 subjects, a separate validation cohort of 100 to 150 different subjects was used. The study combined high-throughput TCR immunosequencing, statistical association of individual TCRs with disease status, and machine learning to predict cytomegalovirus infection status.

The donors belonged to the validation cohort of approximately 130 subjects, which was separate from the approximately 700-subject first cohort. Library preparation used the immunoSEQ multiplex PCR assay. Per the original workflow: A statistical classification framework was developed to diagnose cytomegalovirus status using the catalog of TCR beta chain sequences. This is the immuneACCESS table as TCRdb keeps it, with only in-frame sequences that have V and J called. A part of the clones is gone; compared with another copy, unresolved V genes explain less than half, and the rest is unexplained. V and J calls and clone size are as listed in that table; D and trimming were resolved from the DNA. The sample profile shows approximately 120,000 clones; about nine tenths of them were found once. The ten largest clones represent approximately 2.3% of the sample. On this clone: It lacks a known antigen. The record has no base qualities; no much larger clone is one base away.

The CDR3 has 15 amino acids, counting the end cysteine and phenylalanine. The read is trimmed to its CDR3 DNA, 45 bases read in frame from base 1. Sequences MNHEY (CDR1) and SVGAGI (CDR2) are obtained from the germline V gene. For this chain, trimming is 2 bases at the V end and 4 bases at the J end, and the number of junction bases without a gene match is 6. Findings and caveats that apply to the study as a whole: A later analysis found that TCRs clustered in the first cohort also tended to co-occur in the 110 or so validation repertoires, with approximately 93% of cluster scores above 0. All 120 or so repertoires were used to score co-occurrence in the validation cohort in a later analysis, because that analysis had no HLA typing for the cohort. Across donors, most TCR sequences were observed very rarely, whereas some public TCRs were present in many individuals. The classifier was reported to diagnose cytomegalovirus status with high specificity and sensitivity in both the original cohort and the validation cohort. In vitro tests confirmed that three of the cytomegalovirus-associated TCR beta chains recognize cytomegalovirus antigens. It was suggested by the authors that the approach could potentially be generalized to other disease states and immunological phenotypes. In the study, approximately 160 TCR beta chains were listed as associated with cytomegalovirus.

The chain was built from TRBV6-5 and TRBJ1-2, with 8 junctional bases fitting TRBD1. What was sequenced was PBMCs. The sequence was collected from a woman aged 18-29 years in good health and CMV-seronegative. CDR3 protein: CASSYQGARRYGYTF. The DNA reads TGTGCCAGCAGTTACCAGGGGGCGCGACGCTATGGCTACACCTTC.